The 32 T cell receptor beta chains listed next were all sequenced from one sample in a study of shared clonotypes between healthy human individuals. Naive CD8 isolation took CD45RO-negative cells positively selected for CCR7 and excluded terminally differentiated effector memory CD45RA+ cells. Here immunoSEQ multiplex PCR was the method, and the copy in TCRdb shows in-frame clones only, minus some. Of millions of clones in the sample, about 92% are singletons; the top ten hold around 1.7%. The sample was naive CD8+ T cells from PBMCs. The receptors shown here come from a man aged 18-30 years in good health. Some clones in this sample may be carry-over from other donors' samples.

The chain is built from TRBV5-6 and TRBJ1-5, with TRBD1 matching 10 bases. Germline V lookup: CDR1 SGHDT, CDR2 YYEEEE. V lost 3 bases, J lost 3 bases, and 3 bases stayed unmatched. The CDR3 covers 15 residues. The CDR3, as DNA: TGTGCCAGCAGCTGGGGGACAGGGGTCAATCAGCCCCAGCATTTT. It codes for CASSWGTGVNQPQHF.

V is TRBV9 and J is TRBJ1-2; possibly TRBD1 for D (5 bases). Between the trimmed V and J ends, which lost 2 bases and 10 bases, there was a span of 12 bases. The CDR3 loop spans 12 amino acids. Germline V lookup: CDR1 SGDLS, CDR2 YYNGEE. CDR3 bases: TGTGCCAGCAGCGTGGGGGGTCTCCCCTACACCTTC. Its protein is CASSVGGLPYTF.

The J gene is TRBJ2-2, the V gene TRBV2, with TRBD2 identical over 13 bases. Trimming took 5 bases from V and 3 from J; bases not matched to a gene: 12. Germline CDR1 SNHLY, CDR2 FYNNEI. The CDR3 contains 19 residues. The CDR3 DNA is TGTGCCAGCAGTAACCCCGGGACTAGCGGGATTGGAGACACCGGGGAGCTGTTTTTT. Its translation is CASSNPGTSGIGDTGELFF.

The genes are TRBV14 and TRBJ1-2, with D unresolved. Trimming pared 1 base from V and 8 bases from J, leaving 14 bases between. This CDR3 spans 14 amino acids. Per germline, CDR1 SGHDN and CDR2 FVKESK. This CDR3 is CASSQGPRPRGYTF. In nucleotides, the CDR3 is TGTGCCAGCAGCCAAGGCCCCCGCCCGCGAGGCTACACCTTC.

The chain uses TRBV4-3 and TRBJ2-5, with D possibly TRBD2 on 5 matching bases. Germline values: CDR1 LGHNA, CDR2 YSLEER. V lost 0 bases to trimming and J lost 1 base, with 9 bases between them. There are 15 residues in the CDR3. DNA of the CDR3: TGCGCCAGCAGCCAAGATGGGAGCGGCCAAGAGACCCAGTACTTC. Translating gives CASSQDGSGQETQYF.

Points on this clone: Other DNA sequences in the same sample also yield this CDR3. This rearrangement joins TRBV7-9 to TRBJ1-5, with no clear D. V was pared by 1 base and J by 6 bases, with 4 bases between. The CDR3 has 12 residues. Germline loops: CDR1 SEHNR, CDR2 FQNEAQ (reference sequence). The CDR3 loop reads CASSLGSQPQHF. CDR3 sequence (DNA): TGTGCCAGCAGCTTAGGGTCTCAGCCCCAGCATTTT.

This clone was seen a single time. V gene TRBV10-3 combines with J gene TRBJ2-3; 10 bases line up with TRBD1. The CDR3 loop spans 20 amino acids. Germline lookup yields CDR1 ENHRY and CDR2 SYGVKD. V shed 2 bases and J 2 bases; nucleotides not matched to a gene: 16. CDR3 DNA sequence: TGTGCCATCAGTGAGCTACCTGGGACAGGGGTTAGGGATTACACAGATACGCAGTATTTT. It is translated as CAISELPGTGVRDYTDTQYF.

In the case of this clone: This same CDR3 is encoded by further DNA sequences in the sample. This chain joins TRBV28 and TRBJ1-1; no clear D gene. V shed 1 base and J shed 1 base, with 7 bases lying between them. Germline CDR1 is MDHEN and CDR2 is SYDVKM. The CDR3 runs to 14 residues. CDR3 DNA sequence: TGTGCCAGCAGTTTATTGCGGCAGAACACTGAAGCTTTCTTT. This encodes CASSLLRQNTEAFF.

V gene TRBV2 combines with J gene TRBJ2-7; 8 bases are shared with TRBD2. Germline V gene lookup returns CDR1 SNHLY and CDR2 FYNNEI. The CDR3 consists of 13 residues. Trimming at V came to 7 bases and at J to 2 bases, leaving 4 bases not matched to a gene. CDR3 nucleotides: TGTGCCAGCACTAGCGGGTCCACCTACGAGCAGTACTTC. It is translated as CASTSGSTYEQYF.

For this clone: The sample carries other DNA sequences with the same CDR3. The gene calls are TRBV6-1 and TRBJ1-1, with no clear D. CDR1 is MNHNS and CDR2 is SASEGT in the germline V gene. V lost 2 bases to trimming and J lost 0 bases, with 7 bases between them. The CDR3 spans 14 residues. The CDR3 bases are TGTGCCAGCAGTGAAAGAGGCATGAACACTGAAGCTTTCTTT. The encoded protein is CASSERGMNTEAFF.

The chain uses TRBV27 and TRBJ2-7, with 7 bases matching TRBD2. The CDR3 consists of 15 residues. The trim removed 4 bases at V and 5 bases at J, leaving 11 bases unmatched. The germline gives CDR1 MNHEY, CDR2 SMNVEV (reference sequence). The DNA of the CDR3 is TGTGCCAGCAGTTATTTTGCGGGAGCGGTAGACGAGCAGTACTTC. It yields the protein CASSYFAGAVDEQYF.

This clone was counted once. V and J are TRBV6-5 and TRBJ2-7; D possibly uses TRBD1 or TRBD2 (5 bases each). Germline V gene data show CDR1 as MNHEY and CDR2 as SVGAGI. Trimming shortened V by 6 bases and J by 2 bases, and 17 bases separated the two germline ends. This CDR3 region has 15 residues. The CDR3 bases are TGTGCCAGCAGGGAGATAGGGACGCCAACCTACGAGCAGTACTTC. This encodes CASREIGTPTYEQYF.

The gene calls are TRBV28 and TRBJ2-7; a weak D match, TRBD2 (6 bases). The CDR3 is 15 amino acids. CDR1 is MDHEN and CDR2 is SYDVKM in the germline V gene. V was shortened by 2 bases and J by 2 bases, with 13 bases between the two germline ends. The CDR3 region is CASSLSSGITYEQYF. The DNA of the CDR3 is TGTGCCAGCAGTTTAAGTAGCGGAATAACCTACGAGCAGTACTTC.

This rearrangement joins TRBV9 to TRBJ2-1, with D possibly matching TRBD1 (6 bases). In germline, CDR1 is SGDLS, CDR2 YYNGEE. The CDR3 contains 15 residues. Deletions cut 4 bases from V and 6 bases from J, with 17 bases between. CDR3 sequence reads: CASSRGGAPSNEQFF. The CDR3 nucleotides read TGTGCCAGCAGCCGTGGGGGCGCCCCCTCCAATGAGCAGTTCTTC. The whole variable domain, filled in from reference TRBV9 and TRBJ2-1, reads DSGVTQTPKHLITATGQRVTLRCSPRSGDLSVYWYQQSLDQGLQFLIQYYNGEERAKGNILERFSAQQFPDLHSELNLSSLELGDSALYFCASSRGGAPSNEQFFGPGTRLTVL.

V is TRBV5-1 and J is TRBJ1-1; 7 bases match TRBD1. This CDR3 has 14 residues. CDR1 and CDR2 (germline): SGHRS, YFSETQ. V lost 2 bases, J lost 5 bases, and 6 bases stayed unmatched. CDR3 in DNA: TGCGCCAGCAGCTTCAGGGGGGCGAGGACTGAAGCTTTCTTT. As protein: CASSFRGARTEAFF.

For this clone: In the same sample, other DNA sequences code for this CDR3. The genes are TRBV5-1 and TRBJ2-1; 8 bases are shared with TRBD2. The CDR3 is made up of 14 amino acids. CDR1 is SGHRS and CDR2 is YFSETQ in the germline V gene. The trim removed 2 bases at V and 7 bases at J, leaving 5 bases unmatched. Here the CDR3 reads CASSLAGARNEQFF. The CDR3 DNA reads as TGCGCCAGCAGCTTAGCGGGAGCTCGTAATGAGCAGTTCTTC.

J is TRBJ2-5 and V is TRBV19, with D possibly called TRBD1 or TRBD2 (5 bases each). The CDR3 is 15 residues long. Trimming took off 5 bases at V and 7 bases at J, with 20 bases between the two ends. CDR1 is LNHDA and CDR2 is SQIVND in the germline V gene (reference sequence). The CDR3 DNA reads as TGTGCCAGTAGTGTTGACGAGGGGTCCGGCCGGACCCAGTACTTC. As protein: CASSVDEGSGRTQYF.

In this sample, this clone turned up once. V is TRBV12-5 and J is TRBJ2-3; D uncertain. Looked up from germline, CDR1 is LGHNT and CDR2 is FRNRAP. Trimming took 1 base from V and 6 from J, leaving 5 bases between them. The CDR3 spans 12 residues. The CDR3 here is CASGLDADTQYF. The CDR3 DNA follows: TGTGCTAGTGGTTTGGATGCCGATACGCAGTATTTT.

J is TRBJ2-1 and V is TRBV6-1; 14 positions match TRBD2. Germline values: CDR1 MNHNS, CDR2 SASEGT. Trimming cost V 1 base and J 6 bases; bases outside gene matches: 5. The length of the CDR3 is 17 residues. The CDR3 here is CASSEEAGLAGVNEQFF. The CDR3 region has the DNA TGTGCCAGCAGTGAAGAGGCGGGACTAGCGGGAGTCAATGAGCAGTTCTTC.

The CDR3 coding sequence is TGTGCCAGCAGCACGGATGGACTAGCGGGAGAGGGATCCTACAATGAGCAGTTCTTC. Translating gives CASSTDGLAGEGSYNEQFF. V gene TRBV11-3 combines with J gene TRBJ2-1; 13 bases are a match to TRBD2. V lost 5 bases to trimming and J lost 1 base; unmatched junction nucleotides: 11. This CDR3 is 19 amino acids long. Germline V gives CDR1 SGHNT, CDR2 YENEEA.

The chain combines TRBV6-5 with TRBJ2-5; D is possibly TRBD1 (5 bases). The CDR3 has 14 residues. V was cut by 2 bases and J by 1 base, with 8 bases left in between. The germline CDR1 and CDR2 sequences are MNHEY and SVGAGI. This CDR3 is CASSYRQGQETQYF. The CDR3 nucleotides read TGTGCCAGCAGTTACAGGCAGGGCCAAGAGACCCAGTACTTC.

The chain combines TRBV27 with TRBJ1-1; D not resolved. Germline lookup yields CDR1 MNHEY and CDR2 SMNVEV (reference sequence). Trimming took 4 bases from V and 3 from J, leaving 9 bases between them. CDR3 length: 13 residues. CDR3 coding DNA: TGTGCCAGCAGTTGGGGAGTGGACACTGAAGCTTTCTTT. Its protein is CASSWGVDTEAFF.

This sequence joins TRBV7-8 and TRBJ2-7, with TRBD2 identical over 14 bases. Germline V gene data show CDR1 as SGHVS and CDR2 as FQNEAQ. The CDR3 is 18 residues long. The V gene end was trimmed by 4 bases and the J gene end by 2 bases; junction bases not matched to a gene: 10. The CDR3 spells CASSSGLAGDGSTYEQYF. In DNA form, the CDR3 reads TGTGCCAGCAGCTCGGGACTAGCGGGAGACGGAAGTACCTACGAGCAGTACTTC.

This chain joins TRBV5-1 and TRBJ2-2; D not resolved. Germline assignment: CDR1 SGHRS and CDR2 YFSETQ. Trimming took 1 base from V and 2 from J, leaving 9 bases between them. The CDR3 consists of 15 residues. CDR3 region: CASSLSETNTGELFF. Written as DNA, the CDR3 is TGCGCCAGCAGCTTGTCCGAGACCAACACCGGGGAGCTGTTTTTT.

The chain links TRBV18 to TRBJ2-7; TRBD1 agrees at 9 bases. CDR3 length: 13 residues. Germline V gives CDR1 KGHSH, CDR2 LQKENI. V shed 8 bases and J 4 bases; nucleotides not matched to a gene: 6. CDR3 loop: CASEGDREYEQYF. CDR3 nucleotides: TGTGCCAGCGAGGGGGACAGGGAGTACGAGCAGTACTTC.

V gene TRBV7-9 combines with J gene TRBJ2-3; 7 bases agree with TRBD2. The CDR3 covers 13 residues. The V and J ends lost 2 bases and 10 bases, in that order; junction bases with no gene match: 6. Germline values: CDR1 SEHNR, CDR2 FQNEAQ (reference sequence). The CDR3 spells CASSLSSLAAQYF. In nucleotides, the CDR3 is TGTGCCAGCAGCTTATCCTCCCTAGCGGCGCAGTATTTT.

The CDR3 DNA reads as TGTGCCATCAGTGATGGTTCGAACACTGAAGCTTTCTTT. It codes for CAISDGSNTEAFF. The V gene is TRBV10-3, the J gene TRBJ1-1; D is ambiguous. This CDR3 comprises 13 residues. Germline values: CDR1 ENHRY, CDR2 SYGVKD. The V end lost 3 bases, the J end lost 1 base, and 6 bases lay between the germline ends.

The genes are TRBV27 and TRBJ1-1; 8 bases map to TRBD1. The CDR3 covers 18 residues. Trimming removed 5 bases from V and 4 bases from J; junction bases left unmatched: 18. Germline V gives CDR1 MNHEY, CDR2 SMNVEV (reference sequence). The CDR3 region is CASSPSPQGVLVATEAFF. CDR3 sequence (DNA): TGTGCCAGCAGTCCCTCCCCACAGGGGGTCCTCGTGGCCACTGAAGCTTTCTTT.

This chain joins TRBV30 and TRBJ1-1, with a possible D match to TRBD1 (6 bases). CDR3 length: 13 residues. Germline loops: CDR1 GTSNPN, CDR2 SVGIG (reference sequence). V was trimmed by 5 bases and J by 3 bases, leaving 13 bases between them. CDR3 residues: CAWDDRGDTEAFF. DNA for the CDR3: TGTGCCTGGGATGATAGGGGGGACACTGAAGCTTTCTTT.

As concerns this clone: The same CDR3 arises from other DNA sequences in this sample as well. The chain links TRBV7-9 to TRBJ1-1; D not resolved. The V end was cut by 4 bases, the J end by 2 bases, with 5 bases between. CDR1 SEHNR and CDR2 FQNEAQ come from the germline V gene (reference sequence). This CDR3 is 12 amino acids long. As DNA, the CDR3 is TGTGCCAGCAGCTCCCGTAACACTGAAGCTTTCTTT. Amino acid sequence: CASSSRNTEAFF.

The chain combines TRBV7-9 with TRBJ2-7; TRBD2 is a possible D gene (6 bases). The V and J ends lost 8 bases and 2 bases respectively, with 16 bases between them. CDR3 length: 14 residues. Germline V lookup: CDR1 SEHNR, CDR2 FQNEAQ (reference sequence). The CDR3 DNA reads TGTGCCAGCCGCGGTGGAGGGCCCGCCTACGAGCAGTACTTC. As protein: CASRGGGPAYEQYF.

This clone has a single count. The chain employs TRBV13 and TRBJ2-1; D is unresolved. The germline V and J ends were trimmed by 7 bases and 7 bases, with 11 bases remaining between them. Germline V gives CDR1 PRHDT, CDR2 FYEKMQ (reference sequence). The CDR3 is 12 residues long. The CDR3 region has the DNA TGTGCCAGCAACATCGCCCGGAATGAGCAGTTCTTC. Translation gives CASNIARNEQFF.